This TCR beta chain was identified in a study of blood T cell repertoires in COVID-19. Looking at the study overall: Sites in the United States, Italy and Spain provided acute and convalescent COVID-19 samples. Sources were T cells, B-cell-depleted T cells, or PBMCs; the material itself was cDNA or gDNA.

Study processing details: Researchers report that nucleated cell counts were estimated from reference gene primer amplification. Some clones are missing from TCRdb's copy, which holds only in-frame ones; the method was immunoSEQ multiplex PCR. That table is the source of V, J and clone size, and D and trimming were worked out from the DNA. The sample gives about 110,000 clones, 84% of which show up once; roughly 8.2% is in the top ten. The V and J ends lost 2 bases and 0 bases, in that order; junction bases with no gene match: 13. CDR3 length equals 18 residues. CDR1 and CDR2 from the germline V gene are SGHTA and FQGTGA.

The sequencing input was peripheral blood. The chain is built from TRBV7-3 and TRBJ2-7; 7 positions match TRBD2. The clonotype was recovered from an elderly woman with active or convalescent COVID-19. This chain's CDR3 is CASSLPGRKRDSSYEQYF. CDR3 coding DNA: TGTGCCAGCAGCTTACCGGGACGGAAGCGGGATAGCTCCTACGAGCAGTACTTC.